This TCR beta chain emerged from a study of OX40 agonist ivuxolimab in advanced cancers. Study-wide context: The mean age was approximately 56 years, ranging from about 20 to 90, with over 70% of participants male. General study points: Determination of antigen specificity was not performed for the expanded peripheral T cells. Doses of 0.1 to 3.0 mg/kg were accompanied by clonal expansion of CD4+ and CD8+ blood T cells by week 6.

Data came from immunoSEQ multiplex PCR; TCRdb stores just in-frame clones and leaves some out. The sample comprises some 64,000 clones, about nine tenths of which are singletons, and 0.67% rests with the top ten. The V and J ends lost 5 bases and 3 bases respectively, with 16 bases between them. The CDR3 is made up of 15 amino acids. CDR1 and CDR2 (germline): SGHNT, YYREEE (reference sequence). As concerns this clone: As yet, its antigen is unknown.

The source was CD4+ or CD8+ T cells sorted from blood, collected in a trial of the OX40 agonist ivuxolimab. The J gene is TRBJ2-3, the V gene TRBV5-4, with D perhaps matching TRBD1 (6 bases). The receptor comes from an adult with an advanced solid tumor such as melanoma, head and neck, liver or kidney cancer. CDR3 in amino acids: CASSSGVQGTDTQYF. The CDR3 nucleotides are TGTGCCAGCAGTTCAGGGGTCCAGGGAACAGATACGCAGTATTTT.